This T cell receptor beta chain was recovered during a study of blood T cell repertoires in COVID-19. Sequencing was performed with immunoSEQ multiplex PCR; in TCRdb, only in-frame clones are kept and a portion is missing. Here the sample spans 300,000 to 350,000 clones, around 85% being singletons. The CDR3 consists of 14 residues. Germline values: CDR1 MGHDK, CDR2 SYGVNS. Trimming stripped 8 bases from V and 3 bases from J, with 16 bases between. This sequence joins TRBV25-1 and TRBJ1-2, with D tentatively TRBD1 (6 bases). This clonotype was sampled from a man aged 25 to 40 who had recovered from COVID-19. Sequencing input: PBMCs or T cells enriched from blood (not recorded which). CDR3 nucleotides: TGTGCCAGCTCTGAAGGGGGGGTGGACTATGGCTACACCTTC. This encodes CASSEGGVDYGYTF.